This entry is about one T cell receptor (beta chain). TCRdb's copy holds only in-frame clones and misses some; the assay was immunoSEQ multiplex PCR. The table records about 250,000 clones, about 83% of them present only once. The CDR3 sequence is 20 residues long. Looked up from germline, CDR1 is SGDLS and CDR2 is YYNGEE. V shed 2 bases, J shed 2 bases, and the junction held 20 bases outside the gene matches. This entry belongs to a study of blood T cell repertoires in COVID-19. This TCR derives from an elderly man with acute or convalescent COVID-19. The V and J genes are TRBV9 and TRBJ2-3; 7 nucleotides line up with TRBD2. The specimen was peripheral blood. The chain's CDR3 is CASSVRRGSFGLADTDTQYF. CDR3 nucleotides: TGTGCCAGCAGCGTCCGGAGAGGGTCCTTTGGCCTAGCGGACACAGATACGCAGTATTTT.